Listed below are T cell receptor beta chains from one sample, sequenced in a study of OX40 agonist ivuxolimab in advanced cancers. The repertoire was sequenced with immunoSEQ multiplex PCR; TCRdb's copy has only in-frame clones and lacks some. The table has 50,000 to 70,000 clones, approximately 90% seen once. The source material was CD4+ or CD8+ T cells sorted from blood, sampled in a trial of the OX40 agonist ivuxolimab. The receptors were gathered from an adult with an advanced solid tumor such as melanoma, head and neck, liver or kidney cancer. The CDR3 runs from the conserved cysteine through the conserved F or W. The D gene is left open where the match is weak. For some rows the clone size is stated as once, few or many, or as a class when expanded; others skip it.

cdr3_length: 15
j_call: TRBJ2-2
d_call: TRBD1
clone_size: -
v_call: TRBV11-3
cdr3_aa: CASSPGTGNTGELFF
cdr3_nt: TGTGCCAGCAGCCCCGGGACAGGCAACACCGGGGAGCTGTTTTTT

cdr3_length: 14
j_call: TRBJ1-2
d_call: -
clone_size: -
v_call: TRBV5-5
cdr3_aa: CASSPVWANYGYTF
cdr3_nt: TGTGCCAGCAGCCCGGTGTGGGCTAACTATGGCTACACCTTC

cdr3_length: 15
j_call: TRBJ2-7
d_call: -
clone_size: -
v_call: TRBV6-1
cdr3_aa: CASSEWERSGGEQYF
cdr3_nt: TGTGCCAGCAGTGAATGGGAACGGTCTGGTGGCGAGCAGTACTTC

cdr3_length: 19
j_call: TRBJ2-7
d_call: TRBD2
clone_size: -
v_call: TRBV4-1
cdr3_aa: CASSQESSAGGPASYEQYF
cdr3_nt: TGCGCCAGCAGCCAAGAATCTAGCGCGGGAGGGCCGGCGTCCTACGAGCAGTACTTC

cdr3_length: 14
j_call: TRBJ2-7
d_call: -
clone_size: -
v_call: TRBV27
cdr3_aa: CASSFSPAGYEQYF
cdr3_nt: TGTGCCAGCAGTTTCAGTCCGGCGGGGTACGAGCAGTACTTC

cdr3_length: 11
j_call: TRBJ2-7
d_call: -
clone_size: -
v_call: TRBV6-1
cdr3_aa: CASSGSYEQYF
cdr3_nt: TGTGCCAGCAGTGGTTCCTACGAGCAGTACTTC

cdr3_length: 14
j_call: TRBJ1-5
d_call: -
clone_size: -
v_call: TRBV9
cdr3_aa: CASSVGDSNQPQHF
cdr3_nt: TGTGCCAGCAGCGTAGGGGATAGCAATCAGCCCCAGCATTTT

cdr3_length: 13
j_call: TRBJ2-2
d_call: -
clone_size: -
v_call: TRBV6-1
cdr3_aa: CASRYIGGGELFF
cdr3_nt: TGTGCCAGCAGATACATCGGAGGCGGGGAGCTGTTTTTT

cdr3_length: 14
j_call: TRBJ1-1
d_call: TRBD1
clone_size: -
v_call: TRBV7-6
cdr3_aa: CASSLQGAGTEAFF
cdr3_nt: TGTGCCAGCAGCTTACAGGGGGCTGGCACTGAAGCTTTCTTT

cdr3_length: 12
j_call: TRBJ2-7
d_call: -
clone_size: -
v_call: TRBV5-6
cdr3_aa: CASSYYYHEQYF
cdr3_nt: TGTGCCAGCAGCTATTACTACCACGAGCAGTACTTC

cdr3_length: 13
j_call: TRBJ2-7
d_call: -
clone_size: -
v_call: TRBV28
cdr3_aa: CASSFFRGYEQYF
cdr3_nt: TGTGCCAGCAGTTTCTTTCGGGGTTACGAGCAGTACTTC

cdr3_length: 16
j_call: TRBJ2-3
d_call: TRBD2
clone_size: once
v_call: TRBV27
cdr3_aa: CASSSLAGGPWDTQYF
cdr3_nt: TGTGCCAGCAGTTCTTTAGCGGGAGGGCCCTGGGATACGCAGTATTTT

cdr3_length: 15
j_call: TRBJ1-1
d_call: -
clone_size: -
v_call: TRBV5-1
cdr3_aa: CASSLVGGGGTEAFF
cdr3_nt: TGCGCCAGCAGCTTGGTAGGCGGGGGCGGCACTGAAGCTTTCTTT

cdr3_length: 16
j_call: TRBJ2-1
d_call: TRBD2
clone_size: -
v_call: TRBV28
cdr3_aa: CASSSPTLAGSNEQFF
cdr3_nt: TGTGCCAGCAGTTCACCAACTCTAGCGGGAAGCAATGAGCAGTTCTTC

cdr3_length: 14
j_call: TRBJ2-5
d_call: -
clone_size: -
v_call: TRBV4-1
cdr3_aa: CASSQASALGTQYF
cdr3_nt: TGCGCCAGCAGCCAAGCGTCGGCGTTGGGGACCCAGTACTTC

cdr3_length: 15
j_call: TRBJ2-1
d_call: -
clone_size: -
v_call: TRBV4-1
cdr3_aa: CASSPRSGAGNEQFF
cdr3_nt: TGCGCCAGCAGCCCCCGATCGGGGGCTGGAAATGAGCAGTTCTTC

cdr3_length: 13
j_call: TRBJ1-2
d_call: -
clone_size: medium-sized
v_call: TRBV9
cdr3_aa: CASSVGGDYGYTF
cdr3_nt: TGTGCCAGCAGCGTCGGGGGGGACTATGGCTACACCTTC

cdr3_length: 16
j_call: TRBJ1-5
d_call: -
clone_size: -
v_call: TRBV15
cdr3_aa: CATSSQSGSLNQPQHF
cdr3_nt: TGTGCCACCAGCAGCCAATCCGGGTCCCTCAATCAGCCCCAGCATTTT

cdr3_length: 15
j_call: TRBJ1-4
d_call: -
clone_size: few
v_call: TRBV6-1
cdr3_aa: CASSGGEGGNEKLFF
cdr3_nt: TGTGCCAGCAGCGGGGGCGAAGGGGGGAATGAAAAACTGTTTTTT

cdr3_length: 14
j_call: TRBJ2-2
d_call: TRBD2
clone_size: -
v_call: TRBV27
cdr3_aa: CASSLLAGAGELFF
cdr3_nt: TGTGCCAGCAGTTTATTGGCGGGAGCCGGGGAGCTGTTTTTT

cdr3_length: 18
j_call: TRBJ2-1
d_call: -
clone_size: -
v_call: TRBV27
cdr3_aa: CASSLVGPTHRSYNEQFF
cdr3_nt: TGTGCCAGCAGTTTAGTTGGTCCCACCCACCGCTCCTACAATGAGCAGTTCTTC

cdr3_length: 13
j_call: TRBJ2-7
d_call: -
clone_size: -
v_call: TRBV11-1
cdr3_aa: CASSFYKWGEQYF
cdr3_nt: TGTGCCAGCAGCTTCTATAAATGGGGAGAGCAGTACTTC

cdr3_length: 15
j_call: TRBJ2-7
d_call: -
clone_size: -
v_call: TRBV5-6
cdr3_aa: CASSFPSGESYEQYF
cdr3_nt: TGTGCCAGCAGCTTCCCCTCAGGGGAGTCCTACGAGCAGTACTTC

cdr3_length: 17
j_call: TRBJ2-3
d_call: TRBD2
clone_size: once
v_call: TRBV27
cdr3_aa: CASSPIAGRGAADTQYF
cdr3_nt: TGTGCCAGCAGTCCTATAGCGGGAAGGGGTGCGGCAGATACGCAGTATTTT

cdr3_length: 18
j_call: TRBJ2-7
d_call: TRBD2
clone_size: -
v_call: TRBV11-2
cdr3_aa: CASSFLLLAGPNGYEQYF
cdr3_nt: TGTGCCAGCAGCTTTCTGCTACTAGCGGGACCGAACGGGTACGAGCAGTACTTC

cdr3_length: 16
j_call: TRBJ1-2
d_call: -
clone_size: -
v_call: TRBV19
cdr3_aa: CASSQIALGTAKGYTF
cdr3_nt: TGTGCCAGTAGCCAAATTGCCCTCGGGACGGCTAAAGGCTACACCTTC

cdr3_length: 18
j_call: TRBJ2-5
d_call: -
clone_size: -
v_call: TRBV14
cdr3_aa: CASSQDRPASGSVETQYF
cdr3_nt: TGTGCCAGCAGCCAAGATCGGCCGGCCTCAGGGAGTGTTGAGACCCAGTACTTC

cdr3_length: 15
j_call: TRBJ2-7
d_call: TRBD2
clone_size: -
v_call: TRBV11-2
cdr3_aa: CASSALAGGPYEQYF
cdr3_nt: TGTGCCAGCAGCGCCCTAGCGGGAGGGCCTTACGAGCAGTACTTC

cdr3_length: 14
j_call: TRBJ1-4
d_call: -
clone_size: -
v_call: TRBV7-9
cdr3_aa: CASSQSATNEKLFF
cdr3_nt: TGTGCCAGCAGCCAGAGTGCAACTAATGAAAAACTGTTTTTT